This TCR beta chain was recorded in a study of CD8 T cells in Susac syndrome. While CD8+ and CD4+ T cells were isolated negatively, TEMRA cells were enriched by FACS. When the RNA was reverse transcribed, random hexamers were used with an input of about 0.5 to 1 ug. An immunoSEQ multiplex PCR amplified TCR beta CDR3 over 54 Vbeta and 13 Jbeta. TCRdb ran MiXCR on the immunoSEQ multiplex PCR reads and lists one entry per CDR3 protein. Here the sample spans some 300,000 distinct CDR3 sequences, roughly 85% being singletons. The sequence was collected from a human donor with multiple sclerosis. Material: CD8+ T cells from PBMCs.

CDR3 protein: CASSLKLAVNTGELFF. The DNA of the CDR3 is TGCGCCAGCAGCTTGAAACTAGCAGTGAACACCGGGGAGCTGTTTTTT. The chain employs TRBV5-1 and TRBJ2-2, with D possibly being TRBD2 (6 bases). CDR3 size: 16 residues. V lost 1 base and J 1 base, leaving 11 bases between the germline ends. Germline CDR1 reads SGHRS; CDR2 reads YFSETQ.